One sample yielded the 26 T cell receptor beta chains listed below, sequenced in a study of blood T cell repertoires in COVID-19. Profiled with immunoSEQ multiplex PCR; TCRdb holds only in-frame clones, not every one. The sample yields more than 85,000 clones, about 87% seen once. Source material: peripheral blood. Receptor source: a human donor in a cohort sampled during active COVID-19.

The chain has TRBV3-1 (or the pseudogene TRBV3-2) and TRBJ2-3, with D possibly matching TRBD2 (6 bases). Germline CDR1 is LGHDT and CDR2 is YNNKEL (reference sequence). This CDR3 comprises 14 residues. V lost 8 bases to trimming and J lost 6 bases, with 18 bases between them. In nucleotides, the CDR3 is TGTGCCAGCGGCGAGGCTAGCGCCCCCGATACGCAGTATTTT. Translation gives CASGEASAPDTQYF.

This clone was detected once. The chain employs TRBV6-6 and TRBJ1-1; D may be TRBD1 (6 bases). The CDR3 loop spans 12 amino acids. The V end was cut by 6 bases, the J end by 8 bases, with 13 bases between. CDR1 and CDR2 from the germline V gene are MNHNY and SVGAGI (reference sequence). CDR3 sequence (DNA): TGTGCCAGCAGCACGCCTACAGGGGAAGCTTTCTTT. Protein product: CASSTPTGEAFF.

This chain connects TRBV6-1 to TRBJ2-5; possibly TRBD2 for D (5 bases). Trimming took 2 bases from V and 7 from J, leaving 17 bases between them. The CDR3 has 15 amino acids. Germline lookup yields CDR1 MNHNS and CDR2 SASEGT. CDR3 DNA: TGTGCCAGCAGTGAACTGTGGACTCTTGAAGGGACCCAGTACTTC. This gives the protein CASSELWTLEGTQYF.

The V and J genes are TRBV5-4 and TRBJ1-1; 7 bases are shared with TRBD1. The length of the CDR3 is 15 residues. Per germline, CDR1 SGHNT and CDR2 YYREEE (reference sequence). The V and J ends lost 3 bases and 5 bases, in that order; junction bases with no gene match: 10. The chain's CDR3 is CASSSALARGTEAFF. In DNA, the CDR3 is TGTGCCAGCAGCTCTGCCTTGGCCAGGGGGACTGAAGCTTTCTTT.

The chain recombines TRBV28 with TRBJ2-5; 8 positions agree with TRBD1. Germline lookup yields CDR1 MDHEN and CDR2 SYDVKM. The V and J ends lost 7 bases and 5 bases, in that order; junction bases with no gene match: 15. This CDR3 has 16 residues. The CDR3: CASIRDRGGIGETQYF. DNA for the CDR3: TGTGCCAGCATTCGAGACAGGGGAGGAATCGGGGAGACCCAGTACTTC.

This clone came up once. The chain joins TRBV5-4 to TRBJ2-7; TRBD1 aligns across 7 bases. This CDR3 region has 17 residues. The ends lost 4 bases at V and 6 bases at J; junction bases unmatched: 19. Germline values: CDR1 SGHNT, CDR2 YYREEE (reference sequence). CDR3 protein: CASSPGTEYSSRGEQYF. As DNA, the CDR3 is TGTGCCAGCAGCCCCGGGACAGAATACAGTTCAAGGGGCGAGCAGTACTTC.

This sequence joins TRBV4-1 and TRBJ1-2; a weak D match, TRBD1 (5 bases). Trimming took off 0 bases at V and 2 bases at J, with 22 bases between the two ends. Germline CDR1 MGHRA, CDR2 YSYEKL. This CDR3 has 19 residues. The CDR3 loop is CASSQDHPTAGTQNYGYTF. The CDR3 DNA sequence: TGCGCCAGCAGCCAAGATCATCCCACCGCCGGGACTCAAAACTATGGCTACACCTTC.

This chain uses TRBV5-1 with TRBJ2-7; 7 bases map to TRBD2. The germline gives CDR1 SGHRS, CDR2 YFSETQ. This CDR3 region has 15 residues. The V gene end was trimmed by 5 bases and the J gene end by 4 bases; junction bases not matched to a gene: 12. The CDR3 DNA reads TGCGCCAGCAGGGGGACGGCGGGAGTTATGTACGAGCAGTACTTC. It encodes CASRGTAGVMYEQYF.

The chain combines TRBV12-3 or TRBV12-4 with TRBJ1-2, with D perhaps matching TRBD1 (6 bases). V gave up 7 bases and J gave up 7 bases, with 13 bases separating them. The CDR3 covers 12 residues. The CDR3 DNA is TGTGCCAGCATGTGGGGGCGGGTTGGCTACACCTTC. Residues: CASMWGRVGYTF.

The V gene is TRBV7-9, the J gene TRBJ1-2; D uncertain. CDR1 and CDR2 (germline): SEHNR, FQNEAQ (reference sequence). This CDR3 spans 13 amino acids. V lost 3 bases and J lost 6, with 11 bases in between. Here the CDR3 reads CASSLGASDGYTF. CDR3 coding DNA: TGTGCCAGCAGCTTGGGCGCGTCAGATGGCTACACCTTC.

This chain links TRBV11-1 with TRBJ2-2, with D maybe TRBD1 (5 bases). Trimming took off 5 bases at V and 7 bases at J, with 11 bases between the two ends. The CDR3 extends over 13 amino acids. Germline-derived CDR1 and CDR2 are SGHAT and FQDESV (reference sequence). The CDR3 here is CASSRLGDGELFF. CDR3 nucleotide sequence: TGTGCCAGCAGCCGTTTAGGGGACGGGGAGCTGTTTTTT.

DNA for the CDR3: TGTGCCAGTAGGATGGTGGCTAACACTGAAGCTTTCTTT. Translated: CASRMVANTEAFF. The chain couples TRBV19 to TRBJ1-1; D is unresolved. CDR1 is LNHDA, CDR2 SQIVND, per germline (reference sequence). Deletions cut 6 bases from V and 2 bases from J, with 10 bases between. CDR3 length equals 13 residues.

The genes are TRBV12-5 and TRBJ2-7; 11 bases fit TRBD1. Germline trimming cut 4 bases from V and 2 bases from J; bases unmatched to any gene: 10. This CDR3 region has 17 residues. Per germline, CDR1 LGHNT and CDR2 FRNRAP. The chain's CDR3 is CASGSRIWGQGAYEQYF. Written as DNA, the CDR3 is TGTGCTAGTGGTTCTAGGATTTGGGGACAGGGGGCCTACGAGCAGTACTTC.

J is TRBJ2-7 and V is TRBV9; no firm D call. The CDR3 sequence is 14 residues long. CDR1 and CDR2 (germline): SGDLS, YYNGEE. The V and J ends lost 0 bases and 1 base respectively, with 8 bases between them. The CDR3 here is CASSVGPVSYEQYF. As DNA, the CDR3 is TGTGCCAGCAGCGTAGGGCCCGTTTCCTACGAGCAGTACTTC.

The chain recombines TRBV13 with TRBJ1-1, with D tentatively TRBD1 (5 bases). This CDR3 spans 16 amino acids. The germline gives CDR1 PRHDT, CDR2 FYEKMQ (reference sequence). The V end lost 5 bases, the J end lost 5 bases, and 21 bases lay between the germline ends. The CDR3 region is CASSPLVQGRWTEAFF. The CDR3 DNA is TGTGCCAGCAGCCCGCTAGTCCAGGGAAGGTGGACTGAAGCTTTCTTT.

The chain combines TRBV24-1 with TRBJ1-2; 9 nucleotides line up with TRBD1. The germline V gene encodes CDR1 KGHDR and CDR2 SFDVKD. V was clipped by 9 bases and J by 8 bases; unmatched bases: 9. This CDR3 contains 13 residues. CDR3 nucleotide sequence: TGTGCCACCGAGAAACCGGGACAGGGAGGCTACACCTTC. Its protein product is CATEKPGQGGYTF.

J is TRBJ1-2 and V is TRBV6-5; TRBD1 matches 7 bases. Germline CDR1 reads MNHEY; CDR2 reads SVGAGI. V gave up 6 bases and J gave up 2 bases; unmatched junction bases: 9. The CDR3 spans 15 residues. The DNA for the CDR3 is TGTGCCAGCAGAGCCCAGGGGGTAAGGAACTATGGCTACACCTTC. Amino acid sequence: CASRAQGVRNYGYTF.

The rearrangement links TRBV19 to TRBJ2-2; 9 bases align to TRBD1. The CDR3 runs to 16 residues. The ends lost 3 bases at V and 0 bases at J; junction bases unmatched: 2. Germline CDR1 and CDR2: LNHDA and SQIVND (reference sequence). The CDR3 loop is CASSIRDRANTGELFF. CDR3 in DNA: TGTGCCAGTAGTATCCGGGACAGGGCGAACACCGGGGAGCTGTTTTTT. The full variable domain, completed using reference TRBV19 and TRBJ2-2, is DGGITQSPKYLFRKEGQNVTLSCEQNLNHDAMYWYRQDPGQGLRLIYYSQIVNDFQKGDIAEGYSVSREKKESFPLTVTSAQKNPTAFYLCASSIRDRANTGELFFGEGSRLTVL.

The chain uses TRBV5-6 and TRBJ2-1; TRBD2 agrees at 12 bases. Germline V gene lookup returns CDR1 SGHDT and CDR2 YYEEEE. V was pared by 2 bases and J by 4 bases, with 7 bases of the junction left unmatched. The CDR3 is 17 residues long. CDR3 coding DNA: TGTGCCAGCAGCTTTTCTAGCGGGGGGGCGAGATACAATGAGCAGTTCTTC. This sequence encodes CASSFSSGGARYNEQFF.

CDR3 loop: CASSYRALSSYNSPLHF. CDR3 coding DNA: TGTGCCAGCAGCTACAGGGCCCTGAGCTCCTATAATTCACCCCTCCACTTT. The rearrangement uses TRBV7-9 and TRBJ1-6, with a weak D call TRBD1 (6 bases). This CDR3 has 17 residues. From germline, CDR1 is SEHNR and CDR2 FQNEAQ (reference sequence). V lost 4 bases, J lost 0 bases, and 13 bases lay in between.

The genes are TRBV5-1 and TRBJ1-1; D is possibly TRBD1 (5 bases). The CDR3 loop spans 15 amino acids. V was clipped by 4 bases and J by 3 bases, with 16 bases between them. CDR1 is SGHRS and CDR2 is YFSETQ in the germline V gene. Here the CDR3 DNA reads TGCGCCAGCAGCCCCGATCGGGGGATGGACACTGAAGCTTTCTTT. This codes for CASSPDRGMDTEAFF.

The chain recombines TRBV3-1 (or the pseudogene TRBV3-2) with TRBJ1-5; D is ambiguous. Germline V gives CDR1 LGHDT, CDR2 YNNKEL (reference sequence). This CDR3 comprises 15 residues. Trimming took 4 bases from V and 0 from J, leaving 10 bases between them. CDR3 region: CASSRTSNSNQPQHF. The CDR3 bases are TGTGCCAGCAGCCGGACTTCGAATAGCAATCAGCCCCAGCATTTT.

This chain links TRBV6-1 with TRBJ2-5, with 9 bases aligning to TRBD2. Germline CDR1 is MNHNS and CDR2 is SASEGT. Trimming removed 3 bases from V and 4 bases from J; junction bases left unmatched: 6. CDR3 size: 15 residues. CDR3 residues: CASSESAGGRETQYF. The CDR3 DNA sequence: TGTGCCAGCAGTGAGTCCGCGGGAGGGCGAGAGACCCAGTACTTC.

V usage is TRBV24-1 and J usage is TRBJ2-7, with 8 bases fitting TRBD1. With 4 bases clipped from V and 2 bases from J, the junction kept 9 bases outside the gene matches. Germline V gives CDR1 KGHDR, CDR2 SFDVKD. The CDR3 loop spans 16 amino acids. DNA for the CDR3: TGTGCCACCAGTGAGGCCCCAGGGGGCAAAACCTACGAGCAGTACTTC. Its protein product is CATSEAPGGKTYEQYF.

The chain carries TRBV11-2 and TRBJ2-3; D is uncertain. Trimming stripped 6 bases from V and 2 bases from J, with 12 bases between. This CDR3 comprises 14 residues. The germline V gene encodes CDR1 SGHAT and CDR2 FQNNGV. The CDR3 protein is CASRNSRATDTQYF. DNA of the CDR3: TGTGCCAGCAGAAACAGCCGCGCCACAGATACGCAGTATTTT.

The chain is built from TRBV14 and TRBJ1-2; 7 bases line up with TRBD1. Germline values: CDR1 SGHDN, CDR2 FVKESK. The CDR3 contains 15 residues. V shed 7 bases, J shed 5 bases, and the junction held 13 bases outside the gene matches. CDR3 DNA: TGTGCCAGCAACTCCCGACAGGGAGGACCATATGGCTACACCTTC. It is translated as CASNSRQGGPYGYTF.